The entry below gives a single T cell receptor (beta chain) sequence along with its context. CDR3 length: 12 amino acids. V lost 3 bases and J lost 7, with 9 bases in between. Germline CDR1 ENHRY, CDR2 SYGVKD. This sample is drawn from a study of blood T cell repertoires in COVID-19. Study information: There were acute and convalescent COVID-19 samples, and they came from the United States, Italy and Spain. T cells, B-cell-depleted T cells, or PBMCs supplied cDNA or gDNA.

Methods used by the authors: Reference gene primer amplification in the assay estimated nucleated cell counts. TCRdb keeps only in-frame clones here, not all; method: immunoSEQ multiplex PCR. V and J calls and clone size are copied from that table; D and trimming were computed from the DNA. Of 200,000 to 300,000 clones in the sample, about 80% were seen once. This clonotype was obtained from a man older than 75 with acute or convalescent COVID-19. The sequencing input was peripheral blood. The rearrangement links TRBV10-3 to TRBJ1-2; perhaps TRBD1 as D (6 bases). The CDR3 region has the DNA TGTGCCATCAGTGAAGGGGGAACTGGCTACACCTTC. The encoded protein is CAISEGGTGYTF.